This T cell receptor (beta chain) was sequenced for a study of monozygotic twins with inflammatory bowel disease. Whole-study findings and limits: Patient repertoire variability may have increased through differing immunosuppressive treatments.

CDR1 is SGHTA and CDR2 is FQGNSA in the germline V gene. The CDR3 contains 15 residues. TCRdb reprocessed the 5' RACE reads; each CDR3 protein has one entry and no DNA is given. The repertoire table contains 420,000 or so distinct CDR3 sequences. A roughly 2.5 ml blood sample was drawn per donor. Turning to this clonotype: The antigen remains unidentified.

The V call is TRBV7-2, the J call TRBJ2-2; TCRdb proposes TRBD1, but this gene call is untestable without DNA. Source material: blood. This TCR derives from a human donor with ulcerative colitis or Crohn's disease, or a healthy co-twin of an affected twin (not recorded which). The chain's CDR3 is CASSLALGGSGELFF. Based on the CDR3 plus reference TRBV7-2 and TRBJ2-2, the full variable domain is GAGVSQSPSNKVTEKGKDVELRCDPISGHTALYWYRQSLGQGLEFLIYFQGNSAPDKSGLPSDRFSAERTGGSVSTLTIQRTQQEDSAVYLCASSLALGGSGELFFGEGSRLTVL.